These T cell receptor beta chains were read from a single sample in a study of CD4+ T cells in melanoma. Profiled with immunoSEQ multiplex PCR; TCRdb holds only in-frame clones, not every one. The sample has 120,000 to 150,000 clones, 80% to 95% seen once. These receptor sequences come from a human donor with melanoma. Each CDR3 is given with its conserved first and last residue. The D gene is left open where the match is weak. The size of a clone is reported for some rows only, either as once, few or many, or as a class for expanded clones.

size: NA; J: TRBJ2-7; D: TRBD1; V: TRBV5-6; CDR3: CASSLPGQGILDEQYF; DNA: TGTGCCAGCAGCCTACCCGGACAGGGGATTCTTGACGAGCAGTACTTC
size: NA; J: TRBJ1-1; D: NA; V: TRBV9; CDR3: CASRVPNTEAFF; DNA: TGTGCCAGCAGAGTCCCGAACACTGAAGCTTTCTTT
size: NA; J: TRBJ1-2; D: NA; V: TRBV19; CDR3: CASSMSSSGYTF; DNA: TGTGCCAGTAGTATGTCTTCTAGCGGCTACACCTTC
size: few; J: TRBJ1-4; D: NA; V: TRBV30; CDR3: CAWSPSLEKLFF; DNA: TGTGCCTGGAGTCCATCCTTGGAAAAACTGTTTTTT
size: NA; J: TRBJ1-1; D: NA; V: TRBV4-2; CDR3: CASRSTLMNAEAFF; DNA: TGTGCCAGCAGGAGTACCCTCATGAACGCTGAAGCTTTCTTT
size: once; J: TRBJ2-5; D: TRBD2; V: TRBV5-1; CDR3: CASRTGRDRETQYF; DNA: TGCGCCAGCAGGACGGGGAGGGATCGGGAGACCCAGTACTTC
size: NA; J: TRBJ2-3; D: TRBD2; V: TRBV5-1; CDR3: CASSSVLAGGQADTQYF; DNA: TGCGCCAGCAGCTCGGTACTAGCGGGGGGGCAAGCAGATACGCAGTATTTT
size: NA; J: TRBJ2-7; D: TRBD1; V: TRBV6-1; CDR3: CASSEKGTVTTYEQYF; DNA: TGTGCCAGCAGTGAAAAGGGGACAGTCACAACCTACGAGCAGTACTTC
size: few; J: TRBJ1-5; D: TRBD1; V: TRBV6-5; CDR3: CASSPGTGHQPQHF; DNA: TGTGCCAGCAGCCCTGGGACAGGGCACCAGCCCCAGCATTTT
size: NA; J: TRBJ2-3; D: TRBD2; V: TRBV6-6; CDR3: CASSLAGGPDTQYF; DNA: TGTGCCAGCTCCCTAGCGGGGGGGCCAGATACGCAGTATTTT
size: NA; J: TRBJ1-1; D: NA; V: TRBV11-2; CDR3: CASSLVRASPGAFF; DNA: TGTGCCAGCAGCTTAGTTCGGGCCAGTCCGGGCGCTTTCTTT
size: NA; J: TRBJ2-1; D: NA; V: TRBV7-9; CDR3: CASSLRGGGGGIQQFF; DNA: TGTGCCAGCAGCTTAAGGGGGGGAGGAGGGGGTATCCAGCAGTTCTTC
size: NA; J: TRBJ2-1; D: NA; V: TRBV5-1; CDR3: CASSDPTGYNEQFF; DNA: TGCGCCAGCAGCGACCCCACAGGTTACAATGAGCAGTTCTTC
size: NA; J: TRBJ2-1; D: NA; V: TRBV11-1; CDR3: CASSPERSEQFF; DNA: TGTGCCAGCAGCCCCGAACGGAGTGAGCAGTTCTTC
size: NA; J: TRBJ2-7; D: NA; V: TRBV9; CDR3: CASSVETRGKQYF; DNA: TGTGCCAGCAGCGTAGAGACTCGCGGTAAGCAGTACTTC
size: NA; J: TRBJ2-5; D: NA; V: TRBV5-4; CDR3: CASSLAGSQETQYF; DNA: TGTGCCAGCAGCTTGGCCGGGAGCCAAGAGACCCAGTACTTC
size: NA; J: TRBJ2-3; D: TRBD2; V: TRBV19; CDR3: CASSMARTSGTPYTQYF; DNA: TGTGCCAGTAGTATGGCGAGGACTAGCGGAACACCGTATACGCAGTATTTT
size: once; J: TRBJ2-1; D: NA; V: TRBV6-1; CDR3: CASVTGHSYNEQFF; DNA: TGTGCCAGCGTGACGGGACACAGTTACAATGAGCAGTTCTTC
size: NA; J: TRBJ2-7; D: NA; V: TRBV18; CDR3: CASSRLPEREGYEQYF; DNA: TGTGCCAGCTCACGGCTACCGGAGCGAGAGGGATACGAGCAGTACTTC
size: NA; J: TRBJ2-3; D: NA; V: TRBV30; CDR3: CAWTPITSQNTQYF; DNA: TGTGCCTGGACCCCTATTACTAGCCAGAATACGCAGTATTTT
size: NA; J: TRBJ1-2; D: NA; V: TRBV11-2; CDR3: CASSASGEGYTF; DNA: TGTGCCAGCAGCGCCTCAGGGGAGGGCTACACCTTC
size: NA; J: TRBJ2-5; D: TRBD2; V: TRBV6-1; CDR3: CASRTSGGRETQYF; DNA: TGTGCCAGCCGGACTAGCGGGGGGCGGGAGACCCAGTACTTC
size: NA; J: TRBJ1-1; D: NA; V: TRBV10-3; CDR3: CAISGQANTEAFF; DNA: TGTGCCATCAGTGGACAGGCAAACACTGAAGCTTTCTTT
size: NA; J: TRBJ1-1; D: NA; V: TRBV15; CDR3: CATSRDRGGLATEAFF; DNA: TGTGCCACCAGCAGAGATAGGGGGGGGTTGGCCACTGAAGCTTTCTTT
size: NA; J: TRBJ1-2; D: TRBD1; V: TRBV5-1; CDR3: CASSFTGGPNYGYTF; DNA: TGCGCCAGCAGCTTTACAGGGGGTCCTAACTATGGCTACACCTTC
size: NA; J: TRBJ1-1; D: NA; V: TRBV18; CDR3: CASSPVLGGAFF; DNA: TGTGCCAGCTCACCTGTCCTAGGCGGGGCTTTCTTT
size: NA; J: TRBJ2-3; D: TRBD1; V: TRBV29-1; CDR3: CSVGDRAGTDTQYF; DNA: TGCAGCGTGGGGGACAGGGCTGGCACAGATACGCAGTATTTT
size: NA; J: TRBJ2-7; D: TRBD2; V: TRBV27; CDR3: CASSFGGGYEQYF; DNA: TGTGCCAGCAGTTTTGGGGGGGGATACGAGCAGTACTTC